The 4 T cell receptor beta chains reported below all come from one sample, sequenced in a study of T cell responses to AZD1222 COVID-19 vaccine. The protocol was immunoSEQ multiplex PCR, while the TCRdb copy is restricted to in-frame clones and leaves out a portion. This sample carries some 130,000 clones, approximately 86% of them seen once, and the ten largest clones take about 1.5%. The specimen was peripheral blood, collected on day 0 of AZD1222 vaccination. The receptors were gathered from an adult in good health.

The CDR3 loop reads CAWSVPGQSYGYTF. The DNA of the CDR3 is TGTGCCTGGAGTGTACCGGGACAGAGCTATGGCTACACCTTC. This sequence joins TRBV30 and TRBJ1-2, with TRBD1 identical over 7 bases. J lost 4 bases, V lost 0 bases, and 5 bases had no gene match. The CDR3 has 14 amino acids. The germline gives CDR1 GTSNPN, CDR2 SVGIG (reference sequence).

CDR3 sequence reads: CASSLGRDRGYSNQPQHF. DNA of the CDR3: TGTGCCAGCAGCTTAGGCCGGGACAGGGGGTATAGCAATCAGCCCCAGCATTTT. The genes are TRBV7-8 and TRBJ1-5; TRBD1 matches 11 bases. The CDR3 is 18 residues long. Germline CDR1 reads SGHVS; CDR2 reads FQNEAQ. The V and J ends lost 1 base and 0 bases, in that order; junction bases with no gene match: 5.

This clone was recorded once. The chain links TRBV18 to TRBJ1-6; perhaps TRBD1 as D (5 bases). Trimming took off 6 bases at V and 7 bases at J, with 19 bases between the two ends. The CDR3 runs to 16 residues. Germline-derived CDR1 and CDR2 are KGHSH and LQKENI. This CDR3 is CASSQSETGGNSPLHF. The CDR3, as DNA: TGTGCCAGCTCCCAATCCGAAACGGGGGGGAATTCACCCCTCCACTTT. Full variable domain (missing parts from reference TRBV18 and TRBJ1-6): NAGVMQNPRHLVRRRGQEARLRCSPMKGHSHVYWYRQLPEEGLKFMVYLQKENIIDESGMPKERFSAEFPKEGPSILRIQQVVRGDSAAYFCASSQSETGGNSPLHFGNGTRLTVT.

The CDR3 spells CASSLAGSVYGYTF. Written as DNA, the CDR3 is TGTGCCAGCAGCTTGGCGGGGTCCGTCTATGGCTACACCTTC. The chain combines TRBV5-4 with TRBJ1-2; D unclear. Trimming took off 0 bases at V and 4 bases at J, with 10 bases between the two ends. Germline V gene data show CDR1 as SGHNT and CDR2 as YYREEE (reference sequence). The CDR3 covers 14 residues.